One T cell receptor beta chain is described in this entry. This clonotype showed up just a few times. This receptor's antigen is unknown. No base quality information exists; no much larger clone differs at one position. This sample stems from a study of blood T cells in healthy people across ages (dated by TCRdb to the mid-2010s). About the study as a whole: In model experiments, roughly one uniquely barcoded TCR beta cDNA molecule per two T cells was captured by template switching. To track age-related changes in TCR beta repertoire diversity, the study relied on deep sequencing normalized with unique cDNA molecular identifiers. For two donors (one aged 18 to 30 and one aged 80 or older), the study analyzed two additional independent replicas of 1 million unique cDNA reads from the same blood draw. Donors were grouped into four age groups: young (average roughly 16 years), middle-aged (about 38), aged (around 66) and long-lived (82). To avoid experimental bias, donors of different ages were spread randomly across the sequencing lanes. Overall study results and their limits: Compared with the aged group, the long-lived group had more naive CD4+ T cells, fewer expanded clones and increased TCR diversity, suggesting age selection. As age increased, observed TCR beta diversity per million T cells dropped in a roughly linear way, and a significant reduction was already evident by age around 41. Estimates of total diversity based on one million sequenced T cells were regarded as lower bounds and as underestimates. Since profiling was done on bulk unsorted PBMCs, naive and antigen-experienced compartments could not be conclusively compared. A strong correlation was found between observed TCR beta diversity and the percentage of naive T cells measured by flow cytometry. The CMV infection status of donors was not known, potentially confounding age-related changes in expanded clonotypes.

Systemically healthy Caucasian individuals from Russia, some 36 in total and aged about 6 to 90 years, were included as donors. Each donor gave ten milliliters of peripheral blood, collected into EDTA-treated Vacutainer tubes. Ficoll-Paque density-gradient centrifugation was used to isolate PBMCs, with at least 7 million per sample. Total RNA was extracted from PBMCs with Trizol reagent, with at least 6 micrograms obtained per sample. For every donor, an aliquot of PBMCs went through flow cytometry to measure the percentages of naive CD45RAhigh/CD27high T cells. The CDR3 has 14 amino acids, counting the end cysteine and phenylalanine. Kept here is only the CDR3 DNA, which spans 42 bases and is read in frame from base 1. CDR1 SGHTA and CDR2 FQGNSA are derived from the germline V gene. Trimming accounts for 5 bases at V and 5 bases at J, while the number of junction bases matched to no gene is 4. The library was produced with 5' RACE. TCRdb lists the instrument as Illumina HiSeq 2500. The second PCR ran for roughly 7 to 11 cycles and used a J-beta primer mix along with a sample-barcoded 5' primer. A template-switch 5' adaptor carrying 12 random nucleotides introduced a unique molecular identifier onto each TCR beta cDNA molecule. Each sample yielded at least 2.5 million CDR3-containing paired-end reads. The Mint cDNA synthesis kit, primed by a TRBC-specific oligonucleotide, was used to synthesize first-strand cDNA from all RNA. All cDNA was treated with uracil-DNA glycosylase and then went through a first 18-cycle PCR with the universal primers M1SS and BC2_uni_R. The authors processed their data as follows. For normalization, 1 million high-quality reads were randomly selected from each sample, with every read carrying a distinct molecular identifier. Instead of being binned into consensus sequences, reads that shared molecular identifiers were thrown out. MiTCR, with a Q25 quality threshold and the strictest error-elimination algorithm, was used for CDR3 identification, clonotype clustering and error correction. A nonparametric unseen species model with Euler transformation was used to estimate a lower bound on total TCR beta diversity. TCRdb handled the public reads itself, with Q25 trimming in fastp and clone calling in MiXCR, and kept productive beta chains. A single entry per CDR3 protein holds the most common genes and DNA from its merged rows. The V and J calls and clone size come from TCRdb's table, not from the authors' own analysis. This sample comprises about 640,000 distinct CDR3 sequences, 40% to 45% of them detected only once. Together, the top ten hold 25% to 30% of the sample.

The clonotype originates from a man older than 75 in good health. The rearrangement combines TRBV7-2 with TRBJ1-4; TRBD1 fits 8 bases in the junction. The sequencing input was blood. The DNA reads TGTGCCAGCAGCCCCGACAGGGGCAATGAAAAACTGTTTTTT. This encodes CASSPDRGNEKLFF.